This section outlines one TCR beta chain sequence together with its context. As yet, its antigen is unknown. Sequencing was performed with immunoSEQ multiplex PCR; in TCRdb, only in-frame clones are kept and a portion is missing. The repertoire consists of about 2 million clones, with 85% to 95% occurring once and the leading ten covering 0.1% to 0.15%. These data come from a study of shared clonotypes between healthy human individuals. Whole-study results and caveats: Sharing of clonotypes among donors was expected to vary with sequencing depth.

The sample was naive CD4+ T cells sorted from blood. Subset noted: CD45RA+ positively selected. The receptor's source is a young man in good health.

CDR3 sequence (DNA): TGTGCCAGCAGCTTATTAACAGATGGAAACACCATATATTTT. Its translation: CASSLLTDGNTIYF. This chain connects TRBV7-9 to TRBJ1-3; D is unresolved. The CDR3 runs to 14 residues. Germline V gene lookup returns CDR1 SEHNR and CDR2 FQNEAQ (reference sequence). V dropped 2 bases and J dropped 3 bases, with 8 bases sitting between them.